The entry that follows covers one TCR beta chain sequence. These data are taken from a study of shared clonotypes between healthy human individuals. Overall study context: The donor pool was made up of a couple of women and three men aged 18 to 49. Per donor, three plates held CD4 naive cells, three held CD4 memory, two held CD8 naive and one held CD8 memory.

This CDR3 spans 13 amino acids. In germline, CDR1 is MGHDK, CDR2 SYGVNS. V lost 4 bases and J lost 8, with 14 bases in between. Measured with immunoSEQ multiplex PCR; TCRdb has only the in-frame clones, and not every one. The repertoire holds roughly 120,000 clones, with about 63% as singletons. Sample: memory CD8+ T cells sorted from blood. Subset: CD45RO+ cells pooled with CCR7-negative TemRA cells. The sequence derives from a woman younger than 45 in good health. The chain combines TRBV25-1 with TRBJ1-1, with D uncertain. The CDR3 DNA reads TGTGCCAGCAGTGTGGGCGGCTTCGCGGAAGCTTTCTTT. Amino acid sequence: CASSVGGFAEAFF. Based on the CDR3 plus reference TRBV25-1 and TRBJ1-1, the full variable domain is EADIYQTPRYLVIGTGKKITLECSQTMGHDKMYWYQQDPGMELHLIHYSYGVNSTEKGDLSSESTVSRIRTEHFPLTLESARPSHTSQYLCASSVGGFAEAFFGQGTRLTVV.